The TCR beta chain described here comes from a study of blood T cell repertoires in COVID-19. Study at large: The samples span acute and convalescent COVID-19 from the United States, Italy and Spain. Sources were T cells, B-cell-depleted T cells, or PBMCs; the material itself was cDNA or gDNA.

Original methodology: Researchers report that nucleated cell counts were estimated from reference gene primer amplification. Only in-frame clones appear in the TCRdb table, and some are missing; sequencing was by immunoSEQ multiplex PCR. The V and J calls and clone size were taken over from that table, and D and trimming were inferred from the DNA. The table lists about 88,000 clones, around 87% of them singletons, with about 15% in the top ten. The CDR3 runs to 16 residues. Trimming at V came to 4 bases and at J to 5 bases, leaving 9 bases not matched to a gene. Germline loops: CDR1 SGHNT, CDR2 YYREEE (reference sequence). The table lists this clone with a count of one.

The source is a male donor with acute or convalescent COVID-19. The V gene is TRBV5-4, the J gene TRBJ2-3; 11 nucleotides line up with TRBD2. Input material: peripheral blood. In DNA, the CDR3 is TGTGCCAGCAGCCGAATACTAGCGGGGGCGGTAGATACGCAGTATTTT. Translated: CASSRILAGAVDTQYF.